The clone carrying this TCR beta chain was recorded at least ten times. What it binds is unknown. This sample is drawn from a study of blood T cells in healthy people across ages. Study results and limitations: The lack of PBMC sorting stopped any conclusive naive versus antigen-experienced comparison.

The V gene's germline CDR1 is SGHRS and CDR2 YFSETQ. The CDR3 is 18 residues long. J was trimmed by 1 base and V by 7 bases; bases with no gene match: 17. A second PCR of about 6 to 12 cycles used a sample-barcoded 5' primer and a J-beta primer mix. Every cDNA was tagged by a template-switch adaptor with 12 random nucleotides. TCRdb reanalysed the 5' RACE reads using MiXCR and keeps one entry per CDR3 protein. The sample consists of approximately 1.5 million distinct CDR3 sequences, almost 35% of them appearing once. The individuals who served as donors were healthy Caucasians living in Russia, aged about 6 to 100.

The chain employs TRBV5-1 and TRBJ2-1; TRBD2 matches 7 bases. The receptor comes from a woman in her thirties in good health. What was sequenced was blood. The CDR3 is CASAPASLAVISYNEQFF. CDR3 in DNA: TGCGCCAGCGCCCCAGCGTCCCTAGCGGTTATTTCCTACAATGAGCAGTTCTTC. Full variable domain (outside the CDR3, taken from reference TRBV5-1 and TRBJ2-1): KAGVTQTPRYLIKTRGQQVTLSCSPISGHRSVSWYQQTPGQGLQFLFEYFSETQRNKGNFPGRFSGRQFSNSRSEMNVSTLELGDSALYLCASAPASLAVISYNEQFFGPGTRLTVL.